Below are 13 T cell receptor beta chains sequenced from a single sample in a study of blood T cell repertoires in COVID-19. Sequencing used immunoSEQ multiplex PCR; TCRdb keeps in-frame clones, though not all of them. The data contain fewer than 60,000 clones, around 84% of them singletons. The sequenced material came from peripheral blood. These receptors were obtained from an elderly woman with acute or convalescent COVID-19.

The chain combines TRBV3-1 (or the pseudogene TRBV3-2) with TRBJ1-3; perhaps TRBD1 as D (5 bases). CDR3 length equals 14 residues. V was pared by 4 bases and J by 7 bases, with 14 bases between. The germline V gene has CDR1 LGHDT and CDR2 YNNKEL (reference sequence). CDR3 in amino acids: CASSPPWGRNTIYF. The CDR3 nucleotides are TGTGCCAGCAGCCCCCCGTGGGGGAGGAACACCATATATTTT.

This clone was counted a few times. The chain combines TRBV10-3 with TRBJ1-2, with 7 bases aligning to TRBD1. The CDR3 has 14 amino acids. V was pared by 6 bases and J by 2 bases, with 6 bases of the junction left unmatched. In germline, CDR1 is ENHRY, CDR2 SYGVKD. DNA for the CDR3: TGTGCCATCAGGCCCTCGGGACAGAACTATGGCTACACCTTC. Amino acid sequence: CAIRPSGQNYGYTF.

This clone came up a few times. This chain joins TRBV27 and TRBJ1-1; 8 nucleotides align to TRBD1. Germline CDR1 is MNHEY and CDR2 is SMNVEV (reference sequence). The CDR3 extends over 12 amino acids. J gave up 4 bases and V 7 bases, and 2 bases lay outside the gene matches. As DNA, the CDR3 is TGTGCCAGCAAGACAGGGGCCACTGAAGCTTTCTTT. Amino acids: CASKTGATEAFF.

The rearrangement uses TRBV11-2 and TRBJ1-2, with 12 bases fitting TRBD1. The CDR3 covers 16 residues. Germline V lookup: CDR1 SGHAT, CDR2 FQNNGV. V was clipped by 2 bases and J by 7 bases; unmatched bases: 8. Here the CDR3 reads CASSLYPGQGAVGYTF. The CDR3 coding sequence is TGTGCCAGCAGCTTATATCCGGGACAGGGGGCAGTTGGCTACACCTTC.

The chain employs TRBV10-2 and TRBJ2-2, with D tentatively TRBD1 (6 bases). The germline V and J ends were trimmed by 5 bases and 6 bases, with 13 bases remaining between them. The CDR3 consists of 14 residues. Germline values: CDR1 WSHSY, CDR2 SAAADI. The CDR3 DNA reads TGCGCCAGCAGTCAACAGGGTCGGGCCGGGGAGCTGTTTTTT. Protein sequence: CASSQQGRAGELFF.

The chain has TRBV5-8 and TRBJ2-1; 13 bases line up with TRBD2. The V gene's germline CDR1 is SGHTS and CDR2 YDEGEE. V lost 1 base and J lost 8; bases outside the gene matches: 6. This CDR3 comprises 16 residues. The CDR3 DNA reads as TGTGCCAGCAGCTTGATTCGGACTAGCGGGGGCTATGAGCAGTTCTTC. This gives the protein CASSLIRTSGGYEQFF. The whole variable domain, filled in from reference TRBV5-8 and TRBJ2-1, reads EAGVTQSPTHLIKTRGQQATLRCSPISGHTSVYWYQQALGLGLQFLLWYDEGEERNRGNFPPRFSGRQFPNYSSELNVNALELEDSALYLCASSLIRTSGGYEQFFGPGTRLTVL.

This chain uses TRBV11-3 with TRBJ2-1; 7 bases are shared with TRBD2. The CDR3 totals 14 residues. The V segment lost 3 bases and the J segment 8 bases; nucleotides outside the gene matches: 7. The germline V gene has CDR1 SGHNT and CDR2 YENEEA. CDR3: CASSLGGVGDEQFF. The CDR3 bases are TGTGCCAGCAGCTTGGGGGGGGTCGGCGATGAGCAGTTCTTC. Supplemented by reference TRBV11-3 and TRBJ2-1, the full variable domain reads EAGVVQSPRYKIIEKKQPVAFWCNPISGHNTLYWYLQNLGQGPELLIRYENEEAVDDSQLPKDRFSAERLKGVDSTLKIQPAELGDSAVYLCASSLGGVGDEQFFGPGTRLTVL.

Details on this clone: Other DNA sequences from this sample encode an identical CDR3 as well. The chain combines TRBV5-1 with TRBJ2-2; possible D gene TRBD2, 6 bases. Germline lookup yields CDR1 SGHRS and CDR2 YFSETQ. V lost 2 bases and J lost 1, with 6 bases in between. This CDR3 is built from 14 residues. In nucleotides, the CDR3 is TGCGCCAGCAGCTTCGGGGGGAACACCGGGGAGCTGTTTTTT. Encoded protein: CASSFGGNTGELFF.

To note about this clone: Other DNA sequences from this sample encode an identical CDR3 as well. This chain uses TRBV3-1 (or the pseudogene TRBV3-2) with TRBJ1-1; weak D call: TRBD1 (6 bases). The length of the CDR3 is 13 residues. CDR1 and CDR2 (germline): LGHDT, YNNKEL (reference sequence). V lost 4 bases and J lost 5, with 11 bases in between. The CDR3 bases are TGTGCCAGCAGCCGGACAGAGGGGACTGAAGCTTTCTTT. It is translated as CASSRTEGTEAFF.

This chain uses TRBV11-3 with TRBJ2-1; 11 nucleotides match TRBD2. With V trimmed by 5 bases and J by 3 bases, 9 bases remained unmatched. This CDR3 is 17 amino acids long. Germline V gives CDR1 SGHNT, CDR2 YENEEA. As DNA, the CDR3 is TGTGCCAGCAGCCAGTTCGTCACTAGCGGGGGCTACAATGAGCAGTTCTTC. Its protein product is CASSQFVTSGGYNEQFF. Full variable domain (rest looked up from reference TRBV11-3 and TRBJ2-1): EAGVVQSPRYKIIEKKQPVAFWCNPISGHNTLYWYLQNLGQGPELLIRYENEEAVDDSQLPKDRFSAERLKGVDSTLKIQPAELGDSAVYLCASSQFVTSGGYNEQFFGPGTRLTVL.

The chain uses TRBV11-3 and TRBJ2-3; D is unclear. Per germline, CDR1 SGHNT and CDR2 YENEEA. This CDR3 comprises 15 residues. V was trimmed by 5 bases and J by 4 bases, leaving 16 bases between them. The CDR3 bases are TGTGCCAGCAGCCAAGAGGTTTCTCGGGCAGATACGCAGTATTTT. It codes for CASSQEVSRADTQYF.

The chain recombines TRBV4-2 with TRBJ2-3, with 9 bases aligning to TRBD2. Germline V gives CDR1 LGHNA, CDR2 YNFKEQ. Losses at the gene ends were 1 base for V and 2 bases for J; bases not matched to a gene: 7. The CDR3 loop spans 17 amino acids. The CDR3 region is CASSQVAGLAFTDTQYF. The CDR3 DNA sequence: TGTGCCAGCAGCCAAGTGGCGGGACTAGCATTCACAGATACGCAGTATTTT.

V gene TRBV5-1 combines with J gene TRBJ2-7, with TRBD2 matching over 7 bases. This CDR3 region has 15 residues. With 0 bases clipped from V and 3 bases from J, the junction kept 6 bases outside the gene matches. Germline values: CDR1 SGHRS, CDR2 YFSETQ. The CDR3 coding sequence is TGCGCCAGCAGCTTGGAAGGGAGGGGTCACTACGAGCAGTACTTC. This gives the protein CASSLEGRGHYEQYF.